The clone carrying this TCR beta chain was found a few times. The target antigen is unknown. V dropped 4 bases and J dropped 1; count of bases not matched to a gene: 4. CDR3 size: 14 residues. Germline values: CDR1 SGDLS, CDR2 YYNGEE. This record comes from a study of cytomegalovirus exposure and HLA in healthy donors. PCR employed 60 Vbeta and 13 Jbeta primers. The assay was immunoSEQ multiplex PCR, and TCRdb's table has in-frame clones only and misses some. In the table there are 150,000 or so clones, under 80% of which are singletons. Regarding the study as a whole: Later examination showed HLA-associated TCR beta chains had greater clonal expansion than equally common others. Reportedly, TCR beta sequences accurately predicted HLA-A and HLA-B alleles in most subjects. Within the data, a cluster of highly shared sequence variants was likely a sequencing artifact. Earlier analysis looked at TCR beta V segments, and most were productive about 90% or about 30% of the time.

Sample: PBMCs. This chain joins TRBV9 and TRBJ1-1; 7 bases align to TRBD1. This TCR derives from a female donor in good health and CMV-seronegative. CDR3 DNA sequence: TGTGCCAGCAGCTTATCAGGGGGGAACACTGAAGCTTTCTTT. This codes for CASSLSGGNTEAFF.